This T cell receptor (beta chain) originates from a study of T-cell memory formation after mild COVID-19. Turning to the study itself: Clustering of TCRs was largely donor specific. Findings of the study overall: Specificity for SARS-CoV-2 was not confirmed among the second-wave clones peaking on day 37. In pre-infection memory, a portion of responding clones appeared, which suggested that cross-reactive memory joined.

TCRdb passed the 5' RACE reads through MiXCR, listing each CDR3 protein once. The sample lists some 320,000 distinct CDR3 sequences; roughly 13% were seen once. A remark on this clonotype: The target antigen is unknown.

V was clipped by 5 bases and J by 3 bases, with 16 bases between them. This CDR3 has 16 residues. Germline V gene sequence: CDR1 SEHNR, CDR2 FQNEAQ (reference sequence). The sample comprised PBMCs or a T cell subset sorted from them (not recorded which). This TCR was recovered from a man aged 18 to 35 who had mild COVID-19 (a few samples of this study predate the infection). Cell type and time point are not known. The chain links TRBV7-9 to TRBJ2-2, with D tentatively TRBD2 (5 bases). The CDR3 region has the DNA TGTGCCAGCAGCCCGGCTTCCCTGCGGGACACCGGGGAGCTGTTTTTT. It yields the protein CASSPASLRDTGELFF.